The clone carrying this T cell receptor beta chain was seen a single time. The antigen remains unidentified. The CDR3 sequence is 12 residues long. The V end lost 7 bases, the J end lost 0 bases, and 9 bases lay between the germline ends. Germline CDR1 is SQVTM and CDR2 is ANQGSEA. This entry comes from a study of cytomegalovirus exposure and HLA in healthy donors. Study outcomes and limitations: Roughly uniform sequencing depth across donors was assumed, possibly incorrectly. A later analysis showed HLA-associated TCR beta chains outstripping equally common others in clonal expansion. Using the classifier, cytomegalovirus status was reportedly diagnosed with high specificity and sensitivity.

PCR was performed using 60 Vbeta and 13 Jbeta primers. Measured with immunoSEQ multiplex PCR; TCRdb has only the in-frame clones, and not every one. The table includes about 180,000 clones, 80% detected once. The sequence derives from a woman between 25 and 40 years old in good health and CMV-seronegative. Sequenced: PBMCs. The genes are TRBV29-1 and TRBJ2-5; weak D call: TRBD1 (6 bases). In DNA, the CDR3 is TGCAGCGCCCGGGACAACCAAGAGACCCAGTACTTC. Amino acids: CSARDNQETQYF.